This T cell receptor beta chain was documented in a study of blood T cell repertoires in COVID-19. Background on the study: Researchers got acute and convalescent COVID-19 samples from the United States, Italy and Spain. The analysed material was cDNA or gDNA that came from T cells, B-cell-depleted T cells, or PBMCs.

This CDR3 spans 15 amino acids. Germline assignment: CDR1 MNHEY and CDR2 SMNVEV (reference sequence). Trimming removed 3 bases at V and 3 bases at J, with 13 bases between. Original processing methods: Amplification of reference gene primers provided the estimated nucleated cell counts. TCRdb's copy holds only in-frame clones and misses some; the assay was immunoSEQ multiplex PCR. V and J calls plus clone size are reproduced from that table; the DNA served to infer D and trimming. The sample carries under 65,000 clones, approximately 92% recorded once. This receptor was identified in an elderly woman with active COVID-19. The sample consisted of peripheral blood. The rearrangement joins TRBV27 to TRBJ2-3; possibly TRBD2 for D (5 bases). As DNA, the CDR3 is TGTGCCAGCAGTTTCGGACTGGGAGAAACAGATACGCAGTATTTT. Its protein is CASSFGLGETDTQYF.